Each of the 26 T cell receptor beta chains below was sequenced from the same sample in a study of cytomegalovirus exposure and HLA in healthy donors. Profiling relied on immunoSEQ multiplex PCR, and the TCRdb table lists in-frame clones only, not all of them. The sample gives over 150,000 clones, approximately 86% of which show up once; approximately 20% is in the top ten. Sequenced material: PBMCs. The source of these receptors is a man between 18 and 29 years old in good health and CMV-seropositive.

The chain is built from TRBV4-2 and TRBJ2-3, with 8 bases lining up with TRBD2. Germline-derived CDR1 and CDR2 are LGHNA and YNFKEQ. The J segment lost 6 bases and the V segment lost 1 base, leaving 15 bases of the junction unmatched. This CDR3 region has 18 residues. The CDR3 DNA reads TGTGCCAGCAGCCAAGCAGAATTGCTAGCGGGTACTGGGGATACGCAGTATTTT. This codes for CASSQAELLAGTGDTQYF.

The chain employs TRBV2 and TRBJ1-1, with D maybe TRBD1 (5 bases). The CDR3 length is 12 residues. The V gene lost 6 bases and the J gene lost 3 bases, with 8 bases spanning the gap. The germline V gene has CDR1 SNHLY and CDR2 FYNNEI. The CDR3 DNA follows: TGTGCCAGCAGGAACAGGTACACTGAAGCTTTCTTT. Encoded protein: CASRNRYTEAFF.

V is TRBV18 and J is TRBJ2-5; 7 nucleotides line up with TRBD1. CDR3 length equals 13 residues. Germline V lookup: CDR1 KGHSH, CDR2 LQKENI. Trimming took 1 base from V and 4 from J; bases not matched to a gene: 0. CDR3 nucleotide sequence: TGTGCCAGCTCACCACAGGGGGCAGAGACCCAGTACTTC. Its protein product is CASSPQGAETQYF.

The chain uses TRBV6-5 and TRBJ1-3; no reliable D call. Germline CDR1 is MNHEY and CDR2 is SVGAGI. Between the trimmed V and J ends, which lost 6 bases and 0 bases, there was a span of 9 bases. The CDR3 is 14 amino acids. The chain's CDR3 is CASRDGVSGNTIYF. CDR3 nucleotide sequence: TGTGCCAGCAGGGACGGGGTCTCTGGAAACACCATATATTTT.

This clone was counted once. This rearrangement joins TRBV6-1 to TRBJ2-1, with 8 bases matching TRBD2. The CDR3 has 19 amino acids. Germline values: CDR1 MNHNS, CDR2 SASEGT. Germline trimming cut 3 bases from V and 6 bases from J; bases unmatched to any gene: 19. The CDR3: CASSESPGGGGRPTNEQFF. The DNA of the CDR3 is TGTGCCAGCAGTGAGTCCCCGGGGGGGGGCGGGAGGCCGACCAATGAGCAGTTCTTC.

The chain has TRBV10-2 and TRBJ2-1; 12 nucleotides line up with TRBD2. There are 15 residues in the CDR3. Germline-derived CDR1 and CDR2 are WSHSY and SAAADI. The trim removed 7 bases at V and 6 bases at J, leaving 7 bases unmatched. CDR3 nucleotides: TGCGCCAGCACCCGGACTAGCGGGGAGCTCAATGAGCAGTTCTTC. It translates to CASTRTSGELNEQFF.

The chain is built from TRBV7-2 and TRBJ1-2; a possible D gene is TRBD1 (5 bases). CDR1 SGHTA and CDR2 FQGNSA come from the germline V gene. The CDR3 covers 16 residues. V gave up 5 bases and J gave up 4 bases, with 20 bases separating them. In DNA, the CDR3 is TGTGCCAGCAGCCGAGGGGAGGGAATCGGGAGCTATGGCTACACCTTC. Translation: CASSRGEGIGSYGYTF.

This chain connects TRBV27 to TRBJ2-7; TRBD1 matches 9 bases. The V segment lost 0 bases and the J segment 6 bases; nucleotides outside the gene matches: 3. The CDR3 loop spans 14 amino acids. Germline-derived CDR1 and CDR2 are MNHEY and SMNVEV (reference sequence). The CDR3 DNA is TGTGCCAGCAGTTTATCACAGGGACAGGGCGAGCAGTACTTC. Its protein product is CASSLSQGQGEQYF.

The sample holds many counts of this clone. V is TRBV10-3 and J is TRBJ2-7, with D possibly TRBD1 on 6 matching bases. V was pared by 6 bases and J by 3 bases, with 9 bases between. Germline values: CDR1 ENHRY, CDR2 SYGVKD. There are 12 residues in the CDR3. CDR3 bases: TGTGCCATCAGGACGGACAGCTACGAGCAGTACTTC. It translates to CAIRTDSYEQYF.

The CDR3 region has the DNA TGTGCCAGCTCTACCGGGACAGGGGGGGACGAGCAGTACTTC. This translates into CASSTGTGGDEQYF. The chain uses TRBV18 and TRBJ2-7; 11 bases align to TRBD1. V shed 6 bases and J 5 bases; nucleotides not matched to a gene: 6. The CDR3 is made up of 14 amino acids. Germline lookup yields CDR1 KGHSH and CDR2 LQKENI.

This chain connects TRBV7-2 to TRBJ1-2; perhaps TRBD1 as D (5 bases). The V and J ends lost 5 bases and 7 bases respectively, with 23 bases between them. Germline V gives CDR1 SGHTA, CDR2 FQGNSA. The CDR3 has 16 amino acids. CDR3 in DNA: TGTGCCAGCAGCCACGGGTGGGGGGTAGGTAATGGTGGCTACACCTTC. This encodes CASSHGWGVGNGGYTF. The variable domain in full, completed from reference TRBV7-2 and TRBJ1-2, reads GAGVSQSPSNKVTEKGKDVELRCDPISGHTALYWYRQSLGQGLEFLIYFQGNSAPDKSGLPSDRFSAERTGGSVSTLTIQRTQQEDSAVYLCASSHGWGVGNGGYTFGSGTRLTVV.

This clone has only one observation. This chain links TRBV27 with TRBJ2-7; 9 bases are a match to TRBD2. CDR3 length: 14 residues. After removal of 2 bases from V and 2 bases from J, the junction contained 1 base not matched to a gene. Germline V gene lookup returns CDR1 MNHEY and CDR2 SMNVEV (reference sequence). CDR3 sequence: CASSLERGAYEQYF. The CDR3 nucleotides are TGTGCCAGCAGTTTAGAGCGGGGGGCCTACGAGCAGTACTTC.

The chain is built from TRBV7-2 and TRBJ2-5; TRBD2 is a possible D gene (7 bases). V shed 0 bases and J shed 5 bases, with 31 bases lying between them. CDR1 SGHTA and CDR2 FQGNSA come from the germline V gene. This CDR3 region has 21 residues. CDR3 nucleotide sequence: TGTGCCAGCAGCTTAGCAGGCATCCTAATCCGTCCTAGCGGAGGGGGGGAGACCCAGTACTTC. This translates into CASSLAGILIRPSGGGETQYF. Combining the CDR3 with reference TRBV7-2 and TRBJ2-5 gives the whole variable domain GAGVSQSPSNKVTEKGKDVELRCDPISGHTALYWYRQSLGQGLEFLIYFQGNSAPDKSGLPSDRFSAERTGGSVSTLTIQRTQQEDSAVYLCASSLAGILIRPSGGGETQYFGPGTRLLVL.

This clone has more than one count but fewer than ten. The chain employs TRBV6-1 and TRBJ2-7; 8 nucleotides agree with TRBD1. The CDR3 has 13 residues. The germline V gene has CDR1 MNHNS and CDR2 SASEGT. The V and J ends lost 8 bases and 3 bases, in that order; junction bases with no gene match: 6. CDR3 sequence reads: CASGRTGLYEQYF. CDR3 bases: TGTGCCAGCGGGAGGACAGGGCTCTACGAGCAGTACTTC.

CDR3 protein: CASSPAGTGGGNEQFF. The CDR3 DNA sequence: TGTGCCAGCAGCCCCGCAGGGACAGGGGGCGGGAATGAGCAGTTCTTC. The J gene is TRBJ2-1, the V gene TRBV4-2, with 12 bases aligning to TRBD1. J was trimmed by 7 bases and V by 4 bases; bases with no gene match: 8. The V gene's germline CDR1 is LGHNA and CDR2 YNFKEQ. The CDR3 spans 16 residues.

The chain uses TRBV7-2 and TRBJ1-4; 7 nucleotides line up with TRBD1. Looked up from germline, CDR1 is SGHTA and CDR2 is FQGNSA. The ends lost 5 bases at V and 1 base at J; junction bases unmatched: 4. The CDR3 sequence is 15 residues long. CDR3: CASSLQGLTNEKLFF. CDR3 in DNA: TGTGCCAGCAGCCTACAGGGGCTAACTAATGAAAAACTGTTTTTT.

The rearrangement joins TRBV6-5 to TRBJ1-3; 10 bases fit TRBD1. CDR3 length: 15 amino acids. J lost 2 bases, V lost 2 bases, and 0 bases had no gene match. Germline CDR1 and CDR2: MNHEY and SVGAGI. CDR3 nucleotide sequence: TGTGCCAGCAGTTACGGACAGGGGGCTGGAAACACCATATATTTT. Protein: CASSYGQGAGNTIYF.

The DNA of the CDR3 is TGTGCCAGCAGGTCCGGGGCAGGGGGCTACGAGCAGTACTTC. Protein: CASRSGAGGYEQYF. The rearrangement links TRBV6-5 to TRBJ2-7; 7 nucleotides line up with TRBD1. This CDR3 spans 14 amino acids. The V gene end was trimmed by 6 bases and the J gene end by 3 bases; junction bases not matched to a gene: 8. Germline CDR1 MNHEY, CDR2 SVGAGI.

The sample holds one count of this clone. The chain links TRBV6-1 to TRBJ1-5; 10 bases line up with TRBD1. The V segment lost 4 bases and the J segment 0 bases; nucleotides outside the gene matches: 15. The CDR3 has 20 amino acids. Germline values: CDR1 MNHNS, CDR2 SASEGT. This CDR3 reads CASSGVTGTGAAYSNQPQHF. Written as DNA, the CDR3 is TGTGCCAGCAGTGGAGTGACCGGGACAGGGGCTGCTTATAGCAATCAGCCCCAGCATTTT.

The chain combines TRBV5-6 with TRBJ2-3; 9 bases are a match to TRBD2. CDR3 size: 16 residues. V lost 4 bases and J lost 4; bases outside the gene matches: 10. CDR1 is SGHDT and CDR2 is YYEEEE in the germline V gene. The CDR3 sequence is CASSALGAGGSDTQYF. The CDR3 DNA sequence: TGTGCCAGCAGCGCGCTAGGAGCGGGGGGTTCAGATACGCAGTATTTT.

V and J are TRBV27 and TRBJ2-7; 11 bases fit TRBD2. Germline V gene data show CDR1 as MNHEY and CDR2 as SMNVEV (reference sequence). Trimming removed 4 bases from V and 3 bases from J; junction bases left unmatched: 2. The CDR3 runs to 14 residues. The chain's CDR3 is CASSYGTSGYEQYF. In DNA form, the CDR3 reads TGTGCCAGCAGTTACGGGACTAGCGGCTACGAGCAGTACTTC.

There are a few counts of this clone. Within the sample, other DNA sequences also encode this same CDR3. DNA for the CDR3: TGTGCCAGCAGCCCCGCCTACGAGCAGTACTTC. Protein: CASSPAYEQYF. This chain connects TRBV7-9 to TRBJ2-7, with D unresolved. The V gene's germline CDR1 is SEHNR and CDR2 FQNEAQ (reference sequence). The CDR3 covers 11 residues. V was clipped by 5 bases and J by 2 bases, with 4 bases between them.

This chain joins TRBV18 and TRBJ2-1, with 10 bases aligning to TRBD2. Per germline, CDR1 KGHSH and CDR2 LQKENI. The CDR3 is made up of 15 amino acids. With V trimmed by 1 base and J by 4 bases, 1 base remained unmatched. The CDR3 bases are TGTGCCAGCTCACCACGGACTAGCGGATACAATGAGCAGTTCTTC. Translating it yields CASSPRTSGYNEQFF.

J is TRBJ2-3 and V is TRBV7-9; D uncertain. The CDR3 has 14 amino acids. The V and J ends lost 5 bases and 5 bases respectively, with 14 bases between them. The V gene's germline CDR1 is SEHNR and CDR2 FQNEAQ (reference sequence). As DNA, the CDR3 is TGTGCCAGCAGCCCCGGGTTTGGAGAAGATACGCAGTATTTT. Its translation: CASSPGFGEDTQYF. Full variable domain (outside the CDR3, taken from reference TRBV7-9 and TRBJ2-3): DTGVSQNPRHKITKRGQNVTFRCDPISEHNRLYWYRQTLGQGPEFLTYFQNEAQLEKSRLLSDRFSAERPKGSFSTLEIQRTEQGDSAMYLCASSPGFGEDTQYFGPGTRLTVL.

This chain connects TRBV7-2 to TRBJ1-5, with D possibly matching TRBD1 (6 bases). Deletions cut 5 bases from V and 6 bases from J, with 14 bases between. CDR1 SGHTA and CDR2 FQGNSA come from the germline V gene. The CDR3 is 14 residues long. This CDR3 is CASSPQGSGQPQHF. The CDR3 DNA reads as TGTGCCAGCAGCCCACAGGGCTCGGGTCAGCCCCAGCATTTT.

CDR3 in amino acids: CASRPSPNFQETQYF. The CDR3 DNA reads as TGTGCCAGCCGCCCGTCCCCTAACTTTCAAGAGACCCAGTACTTC. The chain is built from TRBV6-6 and TRBJ2-5; no clear D. The V gene's germline CDR1 is MNHNY and CDR2 SVGAGI (reference sequence). The germline V and J ends were trimmed by 8 bases and 2 bases, with 18 bases remaining between them. CDR3 size: 15 residues.